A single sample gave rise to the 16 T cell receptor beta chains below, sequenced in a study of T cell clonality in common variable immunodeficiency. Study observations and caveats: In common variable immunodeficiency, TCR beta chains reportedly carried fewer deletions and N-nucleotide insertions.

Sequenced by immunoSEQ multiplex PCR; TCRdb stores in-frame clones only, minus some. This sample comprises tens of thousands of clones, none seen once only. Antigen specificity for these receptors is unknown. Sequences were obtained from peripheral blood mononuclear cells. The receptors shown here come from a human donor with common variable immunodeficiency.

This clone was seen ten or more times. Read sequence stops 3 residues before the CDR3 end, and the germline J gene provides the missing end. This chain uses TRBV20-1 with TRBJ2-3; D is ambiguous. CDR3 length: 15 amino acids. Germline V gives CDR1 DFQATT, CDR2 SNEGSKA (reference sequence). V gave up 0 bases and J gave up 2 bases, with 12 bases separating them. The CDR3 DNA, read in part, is TGCAGTGCTAGAGATCAGACGCGGTACACAGATACG. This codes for CSARDQTRYTDT. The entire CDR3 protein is CSARDQTRYTDTQYF.

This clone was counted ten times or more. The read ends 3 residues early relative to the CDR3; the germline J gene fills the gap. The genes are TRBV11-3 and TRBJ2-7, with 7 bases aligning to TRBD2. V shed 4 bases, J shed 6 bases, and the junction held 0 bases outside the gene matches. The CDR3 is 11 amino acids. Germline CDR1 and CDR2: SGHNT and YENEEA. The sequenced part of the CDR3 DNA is TGTGCCAGCAGCTCGGGGGGCGAG. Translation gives CASSSGGE. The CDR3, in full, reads CASSSGGEQYF.

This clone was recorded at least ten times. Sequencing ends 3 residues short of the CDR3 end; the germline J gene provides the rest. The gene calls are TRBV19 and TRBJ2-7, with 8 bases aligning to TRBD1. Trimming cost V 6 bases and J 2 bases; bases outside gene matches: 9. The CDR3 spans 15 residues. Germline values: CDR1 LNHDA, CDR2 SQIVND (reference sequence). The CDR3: CASREQGVPAYEQYF. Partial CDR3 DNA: TGTGCCAGTAGGGAACAGGGGGTCCCTGCCTACGAG.

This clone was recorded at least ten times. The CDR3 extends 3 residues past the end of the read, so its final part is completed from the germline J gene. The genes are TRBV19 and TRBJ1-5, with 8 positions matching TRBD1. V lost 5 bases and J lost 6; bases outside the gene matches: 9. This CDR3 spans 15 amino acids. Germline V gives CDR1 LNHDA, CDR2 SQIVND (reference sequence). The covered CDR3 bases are TGTGCCAGTAGTTCTCAAACAGGGGGGGGTCAGCCC. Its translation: CASSSQTGGGQP. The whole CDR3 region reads CASSSQTGGGQPQHF.

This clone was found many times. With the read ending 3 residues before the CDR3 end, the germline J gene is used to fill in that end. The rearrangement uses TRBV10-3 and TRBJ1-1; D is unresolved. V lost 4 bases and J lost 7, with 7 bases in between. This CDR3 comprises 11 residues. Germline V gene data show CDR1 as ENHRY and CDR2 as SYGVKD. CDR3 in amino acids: CAISVRDEAFF. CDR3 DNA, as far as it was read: TGTGCCATCAGTGTGCGGGATGAA.

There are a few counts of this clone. Partial CDR3 DNA: TGTGCCAGCAGCTTAGGCGGGGAGGAATCACCC. Its protein product is CASSLGGEESP. From start to end, the CDR3 is CASSLGGEESPLHF. This chain joins TRBV11-2 and TRBJ1-6; D remains unclear. The CDR3 end falls 3 residues outside the read, so it is completed with the germline J gene. CDR1 is SGHAT and CDR2 is FQNNGV in the germline V gene. There are 14 residues in the CDR3. V lost 1 base to trimming and J lost 10 bases, with 11 bases between them.

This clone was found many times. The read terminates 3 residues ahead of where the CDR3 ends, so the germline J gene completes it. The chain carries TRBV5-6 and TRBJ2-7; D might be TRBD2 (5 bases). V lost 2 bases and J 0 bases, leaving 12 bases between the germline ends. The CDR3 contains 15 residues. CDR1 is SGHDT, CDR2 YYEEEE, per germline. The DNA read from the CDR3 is TGTGCCAGCAGCTTTCGGGGTAAGGGCTCCTACGAG. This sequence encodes CASSFRGKGSYE. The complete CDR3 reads CASSFRGKGSYEQYF.

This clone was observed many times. The DNA read from the CDR3 is TGTGCCAGCAGCGCCCGGCTAGCTAGCACAGATACG. The encoded protein is CASSARLASTDT. In full, the CDR3 is CASSARLASTDTQYF. V is TRBV7-2 and J is TRBJ2-3; the D gene is possibly TRBD2 (5 bases). The read falls 3 residues short of the CDR3 end, and the missing part is taken from the germline J gene. The V gene's germline CDR1 is SGHTA and CDR2 FQGNSA. This CDR3 has 15 amino acids. The V and J ends lost 5 bases and 0 bases respectively, with 12 bases between them.

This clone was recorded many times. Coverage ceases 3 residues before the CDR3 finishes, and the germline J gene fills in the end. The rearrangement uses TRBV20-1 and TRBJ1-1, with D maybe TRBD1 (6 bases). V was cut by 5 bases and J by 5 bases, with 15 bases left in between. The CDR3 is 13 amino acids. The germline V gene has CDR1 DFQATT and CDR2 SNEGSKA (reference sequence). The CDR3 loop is CSAPRGSPTEAFF. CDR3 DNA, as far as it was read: TGCAGTGCTCCAAGGGGGAGTCCGACTGAA.

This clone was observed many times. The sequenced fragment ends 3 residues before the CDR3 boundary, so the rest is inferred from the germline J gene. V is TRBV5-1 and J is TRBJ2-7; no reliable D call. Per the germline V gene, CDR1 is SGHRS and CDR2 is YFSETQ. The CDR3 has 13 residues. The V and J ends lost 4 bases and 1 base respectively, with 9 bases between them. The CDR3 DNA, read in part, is TGCGCCAGCAGCCCGGCCGGGTCCTACGAG. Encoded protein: CASSPAGSYE. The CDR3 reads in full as CASSPAGSYEQYF.

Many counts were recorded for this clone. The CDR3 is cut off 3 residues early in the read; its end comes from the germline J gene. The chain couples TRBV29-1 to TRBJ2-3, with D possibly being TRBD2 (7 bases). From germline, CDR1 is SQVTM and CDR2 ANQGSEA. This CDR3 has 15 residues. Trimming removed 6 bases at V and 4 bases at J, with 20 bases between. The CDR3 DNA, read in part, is TGCAGCGTCCGGGGGGCAGGGACCAGCCCAGATACG. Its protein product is CSVRGAGTSPDT. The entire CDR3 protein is CSVRGAGTSPDTQYF.

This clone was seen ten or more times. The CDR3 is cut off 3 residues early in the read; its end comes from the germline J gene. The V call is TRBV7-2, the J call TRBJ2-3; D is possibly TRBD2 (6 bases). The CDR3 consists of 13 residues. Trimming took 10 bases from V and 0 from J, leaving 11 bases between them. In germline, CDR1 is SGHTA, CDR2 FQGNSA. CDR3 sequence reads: CAIQSGSTDTQYF. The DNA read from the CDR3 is TGTGCCATTCAAAGCGGGAGCACAGATACG.

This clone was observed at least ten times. The CDR3 spells CASNPGTGGNQPQHF. The CDR3 DNA, read in part, is TGTGCCAGTAATCCCGGGACAGGGGGCAATCAGCCC. This chain connects TRBV19 to TRBJ1-5, with TRBD1 identical over 10 bases. From the germline J gene comes the end of the CDR3, since the read stops 3 residues before it. CDR1 and CDR2 from the germline V gene are LNHDA and SQIVND (reference sequence). The length of the CDR3 is 15 residues. V lost 7 bases, J lost 2 bases, and 5 bases stayed unmatched.

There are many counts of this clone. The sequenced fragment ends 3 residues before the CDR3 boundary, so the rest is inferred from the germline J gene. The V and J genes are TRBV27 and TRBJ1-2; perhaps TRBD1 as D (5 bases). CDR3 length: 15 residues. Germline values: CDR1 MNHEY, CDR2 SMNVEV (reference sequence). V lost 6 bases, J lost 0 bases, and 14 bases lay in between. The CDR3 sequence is CASSLTGGSNYGYTF. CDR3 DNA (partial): TGTGCCAGCAGCCTAACAGGAGGGTCTAACTATGGC.

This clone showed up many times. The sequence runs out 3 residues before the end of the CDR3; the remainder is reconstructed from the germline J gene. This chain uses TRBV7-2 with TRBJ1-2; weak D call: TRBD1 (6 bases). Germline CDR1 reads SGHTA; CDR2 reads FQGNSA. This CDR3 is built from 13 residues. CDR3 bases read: TGTGCCAGCAGCCCCATGCTCGACAGGGGC. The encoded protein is CASSPMLDRG. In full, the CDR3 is CASSPMLDRGYTF.

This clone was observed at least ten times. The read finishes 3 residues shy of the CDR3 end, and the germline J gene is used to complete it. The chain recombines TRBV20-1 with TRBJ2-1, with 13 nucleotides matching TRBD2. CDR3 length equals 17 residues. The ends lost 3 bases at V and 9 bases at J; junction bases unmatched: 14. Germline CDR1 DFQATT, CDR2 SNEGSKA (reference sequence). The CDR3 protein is CSASDPGLAGRRGEQFF. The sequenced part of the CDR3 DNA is TGCAGTGCTAGTGACCCGGGACTAGCGGGGAGGAGGGGTGAG.